This record covers a single T cell receptor beta chain. This clonotype was seen many times. Its target antigen remains unknown. Per-base qualities were not stored, and no clone one base away is much larger. This entry belongs to a study of T cells in Graves' hyperthyroidism and ophthalmopathy (dated by TCRdb to the late 2010s). About the investigation overall: Peripheral blood samples were taken at the time of initial diagnosis, prior to any treatment. To identify TCR V-J signatures that set the groups apart, the researchers used a discovery cohort of 100 or so patients, made up of 40 to 45 with Graves' ophthalmopathy and 55 to 65 with stable Graves' hyperthyroidism. After blood sampling, hyperthyroidism patients were treated with methimazole at a starting dose of 30 mg daily, and ophthalmopathy patients were treated with high-dose intravenous methylprednisolone. Whether ophthalmopathy could be predicted prospectively was tested in an independent validation cohort made up of under 20 hyperthyroidism patients plus 17 patients who later progressed to ophthalmopathy. In addition, the study compared T-cell repertoires in thyroid tissue and in blood from over 5 Graves' hyperthyroidism patients. The paper describes TCR Vbeta CDR3 sequencing of about 140 peripheral blood samples, made up of 40 to 45 ophthalmopathy patients, some 76 hyperthyroidism patients and approximately 17 progressor patients. For training and testing, the 80 to 100 patients in the discovery cohort were randomly divided in a 7:3 ratio. Points the paper makes about the study in general: In validation, the model predicted progression to ophthalmopathy with over 65% sensitivity and less than 75% specificity, a median of about 6 months before onset. Most expanded thyroid clonotypes (frequency above 0.001) were also detected in blood, a finding suggesting that blood repertoires may reflect thyroid immune responses. Sample size was not statistically predetermined, and investigators were not blinded to group allocation. Ophthalmopathy was separated from stable hyperthyroidism by a 13 V-J signature model, with around 90% sensitivity and approximately 81% specificity obtained in cross-validation and 80%/75% obtained in testing.

TCR beta CDR3 regions were amplified from RNA transcripts. A first-round RT-PCR of the TCR CDR3 used the HTBI primer set with the Qiagen OneStep RT-PCR kit. The libraries were constructed in a second round of multiplex PCR and then size-selected and purified. Paired-end sequencing of the libraries was performed with 100 bp reads on an Illumina HiSeq2000. On the study's bioinformatics: SOAPnuke was used to process the raw data, throwing out any read that contained adapters or uncalled bases, had a mean Phred below 15, or lacked an exact constant-primer or identifier match. High-quality paired reads were merged using COPE v1.2.5, and each unique nucleotide sequence was defined as a clonotype. MiTCR v1.1 was used to align the clonotypes against IMGT TRBV, TRBD and TRBJ reference segments. Only V-J combinations with frequency above 0.0001, covering 99.2% of repertoires, were analysed. A TCS score was defined as the ratio of F50 (clonal expansion) to E x V (chaos), with BLOSUM62-based TCRdist applied between CDR3 peptides within each V-J. Welch's t-statistics and random forest reduced just over 500 V-J features to 10 to 15, which were used in a naive Bayes classifier (R e1071). Using fastp at Q25 and MiXCR, TCRdb reprocessed the public reads and kept productive beta chains. Each entry is one CDR3 protein sequence, shown with its most common DNA and genes. TCRdb assigned the V and J calls; the authors' analysis was not used. This sample has some 270,000 distinct CDR3 sequences in its table, and about 14% of those were observed once. 7% to 8.5% of the sample is in the top ten clones.

Hyperthyroidism patients were newly diagnosed, with disease duration under 2 months, and aged 18 to 65 years. Patients with uncontrolled infections, other autoimmune diseases, pregnancy or lactation were excluded. Diagnoses relied on clinical symptoms, serum thyroxine and TRAb, thyroid ultrasound and orbital computed tomography. Blood from progressor patients was drawn when they were first diagnosed with hyperthyroidism, before any ophthalmopathy symptoms appeared. PBMCs were separated from roughly 9.6 ml of fresh peripheral blood using Ficoll-Paque density gradient centrifugation. Patients classed as progressors first received a Graves' hyperthyroidism diagnosis and then went on to develop ophthalmopathy during follow-up. Total RNA was extracted with Trizol reagent, and quality was checked on an Agilent 2100 Bioanalyzer. The V and J ends are trimmed by 5 bases and 7 bases, leaving 11 bases between them. The germline V gene yields MDHEN for CDR1 and SYDVKM for CDR2. Inclusive of the bounding cysteine and phenylalanine, the CDR3 is 13 residues long. Only the CDR3 portion is preserved as DNA: 39 bases, with reading frame beginning at the first base.

The chain is made from TRBV28 and TRBJ2-2; TRBD1 is possibly the D segment (6 matching bases). The sample comprised blood. This clonotype was sampled from a woman aged 25-40 years with Graves' hyperthyroidism that later progressed to Graves' ophthalmopathy. The DNA sequence is given as TGTGCCAGCAGTCACAGGGTGGACGGGGAGCTGTTTTTT. It encodes CASSHRVDGELFF.